This T cell receptor (beta chain) is drawn from a study of T cell repertoires in cytomegalovirus infection. The wider study: HLA-B-restricted CMV epitopes that are well studied were used alongside recently identified HLA-C-restricted ones. Public TCR beta signatures marked donors with CMV infection and the matching HLA.

Trimming removed 0 bases at V and 5 bases at J, with 19 bases between. CDR3 length: 17 amino acids. CDR1 and CDR2 from the germline V gene are LNHDA and SQIVND (reference sequence). TCRdb redid the calling of the reads with MiXCR, one entry per CDR3 protein. Of roughly 920,000 distinct CDR3 sequences detected, about 33% appear once; the ten largest clones hold over 10%. Ten or more counts support this clonotype. Its antigen is unknown. The chain employs TRBV19 and TRBJ1-1; D may be TRBD1 (5 bases). Sequencing used cultured CD8+ T cells from PBMCs, obtained from culture after CMV antigen stimulation. The origin of this receptor is a human donor in good health (CMV status not recorded). Some clones in this sample may be carry-over from other donors' samples. CDR3 sequence reads: CASSIDPGTTIRTEAFF. CDR3 bases: TGTGCCAGTAGTATAGACCCTGGGACGACGATAAGAACTGAAGCTTTCTTT.